The source of this T cell receptor beta chain is a study of human T cells and chemical hapten exposure. This clonotype was picked up many times. Time point denoted: patch test 2, 6 weeks after DPC sensitization. Described treatment: therapeutic diphenylcyclopropenone sensitization with weekly scalp DPC. As originally analysed: The number of TCRs in each sample had a median of approximately 93,000 and spanned roughly 23,224 to 700,000. TCRdb reanalysed the RACE reads using MiXCR and keeps one entry per CDR3 protein. TCRdb's processing, not the authors' own work, is the source of the V and J calls. The sample has around 130,000 distinct CDR3 sequences; 12% are singletons. This sample comprised whole blood, obtained in connection with sensitization to the hapten diphenylcyclopropenone (DPC). The receptor comes from a woman between 45 and 60 years old with alopecia areata. Some clones in this sample may be carry-over from other donors' samples.

The DNA of the CDR3 is TGTGCCAGTAGTACACGACTAGGGAGTAACTATGGCTACACCTTC. Translating gives CASSTRLGSNYGYTF. The rearrangement joins TRBV19 to TRBJ1-2, with D unresolved. Trimming left V 4 bases short and J 1 base short, with 13 bases between. The CDR3 sequence is 15 residues long. Germline lookup yields CDR1 LNHDA and CDR2 SQIVND (reference sequence).